Included here is one T cell receptor (beta chain) sequence, with context. Its specificity is unknown. This entry comes from a study of T cell repertoires and HLA-DP antigens. Whole-study findings and limits: Average cumulative frequency of previously undetected clones was 36.3% against one allele and 45% to 65% against the other.

The protocol was immunoSEQ multiplex PCR, while the TCRdb copy is restricted to in-frame clones and leaves out a portion. Of more than 90,000 clones detected, approximately 92% appear once; the ten largest clones hold about 0.27%. Trimming removed 6 bases from V and 2 bases from J, with 14 bases in between. Germline assignment: CDR1 SNHLY and CDR2 FYNNEI. The CDR3 is 15 residues long. Sequencing input: CD4+ T cells from PBMCs. J is TRBJ2-1 and V is TRBV2, with D possibly being TRBD1 (6 bases). The receptor was isolated from a woman aged 18-30 years in good health and CMV-seronegative. The CDR3 DNA reads TGTGCCAGCAGCGGACAGCCCACTCCCTACAATGAGCAGTTCTTC. Residues: CASSGQPTPYNEQFF. The entire variable domain, with the rest obtained from reference TRBV2 and TRBJ2-1, is as follows: EPEVTQTPSHQVTQMGQEVILRCVPISNHLYFYWYRQILGQKVEFLVSFYNNEISEKSEIFDDQFSVERPDGSNFTLKIRSTKLEDSAMYFCASSGQPTPYNEQFFGPGTRLTVL.